This entry lists 15 T cell receptor beta chains sequenced from one sample in a study of shared clonotypes between healthy human individuals. TCRdb's table, derived via immunoSEQ multiplex PCR, lists solely in-frame clones and lacks some. Of 950,000 to 1,100,000 clones detected, around 78% appear once; the ten largest clones hold 0.6% to 0.7%. Sequencing was performed on memory CD4+ T cells from PBMCs. Sample subset: CD45RA-negative fraction. The source is a man aged 18 to 29 in good health. Some clones in this sample may be carry-over from other donors' samples.

The V call is TRBV11-2, the J call TRBJ2-1, with TRBD2 matching 7 bases. Looked up from germline, CDR1 is SGHAT and CDR2 is FQNNGV. V lost 6 bases to trimming and J lost 4 bases; unmatched junction nucleotides: 9. There are 15 residues in the CDR3. The CDR3 coding sequence is TGTGCCAGCAGAGACCTAGCGGCCTTTTACAATGAGCAGTTCTTC. This translates into CASRDLAAFYNEQFF.

V and J are TRBV11-1 and TRBJ1-1; no definite D call. This CDR3 has 13 residues. V dropped 3 bases and J dropped 3 bases, with 8 bases sitting between them. Germline values: CDR1 SGHAT, CDR2 FQDESV (reference sequence). CDR3 DNA: TGTGCCAGCAGCTTGTACATGGACACTGAAGCTTTCTTT. Amino acids: CASSLYMDTEAFF.

This clone was seen once. The chain carries TRBV5-6 and TRBJ1-1; D is unclear. From germline, CDR1 is SGHDT and CDR2 YYEEEE. With 2 bases removed from V and 5 bases from J, the gap between germline ends came to 10 bases. This CDR3 spans 13 amino acids. In nucleotides, the CDR3 is TGTGCCAGCAGCTTTCGGGGATTTACTGAAGCTTTCTTT. Residues: CASSFRGFTEAFF.

This chain links TRBV5-1 with TRBJ2-2; 11 nucleotides line up with TRBD1. Trimming removed 4 bases from V and 7 bases from J; junction bases left unmatched: 6. The germline gives CDR1 SGHRS, CDR2 YFSETQ. The CDR3 consists of 15 residues. CDR3 DNA: TGCGCCAGCAGCCTGGGACAGGGGGGATACGGGGAGCTGTTTTTT. Translation: CASSLGQGGYGELFF.

The genes are TRBV7-8 and TRBJ1-5; D might be TRBD1 (5 bases). This CDR3 is built from 13 residues. Germline CDR1 is SGHVS and CDR2 is FQNEAQ. Trimming left V 3 bases short and J 9 bases short, with 12 bases between. The CDR3: CASSFPGKGPQHF. CDR3 nucleotide sequence: TGTGCCAGCAGCTTTCCAGGGAAGGGGCCCCAGCATTTT.

The table lists this clone with a count of one. V gene TRBV7-2 combines with J gene TRBJ2-3; perhaps TRBD2 as D (7 bases). CDR3 length: 14 amino acids. The V end was cut by 5 bases, the J end by 5 bases, with 14 bases between. CDR1 SGHTA and CDR2 FQGNSA come from the germline V gene. The CDR3 sequence: CASSRGAAQDTQYF. CDR3 DNA: TGTGCCAGCAGCCGGGGGGCAGCCCAAGATACGCAGTATTTT.

A single count supports this clone. The chain carries TRBV7-9 and TRBJ2-2; no reliable D call. With 5 bases removed from V and 7 bases from J, the gap between germline ends came to 14 bases. The CDR3 extends over 14 amino acids. Per germline, CDR1 SEHNR and CDR2 FQNEAQ (reference sequence). CDR3 nucleotide sequence: TGTGCCAGCAGCACTCTGACGTACGGCGGGGAGCTGTTTTTT. It codes for CASSTLTYGGELFF.

The V call is TRBV5-4, the J call TRBJ2-3; 8 nucleotides match TRBD2. Germline V gene data show CDR1 as SGHNT and CDR2 as YYREEE (reference sequence). The junction had 5 bases not matched to a gene; V was cut back by 1 base and J by 4 bases. This CDR3 is built from 15 residues. CDR3 DNA sequence: TGTGCCAGCAGCTTGCTCACGGGAGGGGCAGATACGCAGTATTTT. This encodes CASSLLTGGADTQYF.

As regards this clone: The sample contains more than one DNA sequence encoding this CDR3. The rearrangement links TRBV28 to TRBJ1-2; tentative D call: TRBD1 (6 bases). The CDR3 contains 13 residues. The ends were cut back, 3 bases at V and 8 bases at J, with 13 bases in the middle. The germline V gene encodes CDR1 MDHEN and CDR2 SYDVKM. CDR3 bases: TGTGCCAGCAGTTTGTCGGGGGCGTACGGCTACACCTTC. Residues: CASSLSGAYGYTF.

V and J are TRBV6-5 and TRBJ2-7, with 7 bases identical to TRBD1. J gave up 5 bases and V 3 bases, and 13 bases lay outside the gene matches. The CDR3 is 16 amino acids. Germline CDR1 and CDR2: MNHEY and SVGAGI. CDR3 bases: TGTGCCAGCAGTTATCTACCCCGGACAGGTTCCGACGAGCAGTACTTC. Its translation is CASSYLPRTGSDEQYF.

A note on this clone: Since a much larger clone is just one base distant, this may be a read error. The genes are TRBV29-1 and TRBJ2-1; 7 bases line up with TRBD2. The CDR3 contains 14 residues. CDR1 and CDR2 from the germline V gene are SQVTM and ANQGSEA. V lost 4 bases and J lost 8; bases outside the gene matches: 11. This CDR3 reads CSVGASGPYDEQFF. CDR3 coding DNA: TGCAGCGTTGGGGCTAGCGGTCCTTACGATGAGCAGTTCTTC.

This clone was counted ten times or more. The chain uses TRBV27 and TRBJ1-2; TRBD1 aligns across 8 bases. There are 13 residues in the CDR3. V shed 5 bases, J shed 8 bases, and the junction held 7 bases outside the gene matches. Germline V gives CDR1 MNHEY, CDR2 SMNVEV (reference sequence). CDR3 DNA: TGTGCCAGCAGTCAAACAGGGGGTGGAGGCTACACCTTC. It specifies CASSQTGGGGYTF.

As concerns this clone: With only one base between it and a far larger clone, this is likely a read error. The chain has TRBV30 and TRBJ1-4, with TRBD1 as a possible D gene (5 bases). The CDR3 loop spans 15 amino acids. CDR1 GTSNPN and CDR2 SVGIG come from the germline V gene (reference sequence). For the CDR3, the DNA is TGTGCCCGGAGTGTACTCAGGGCGAGGGGCGAAAAACTGTTTTTT. Residues: CARSVLRARGEKLFF.

V and J are TRBV19 and TRBJ1-1; D not resolved. The CDR3 runs 14 residues. Trimming left V 5 bases short and J 6 bases short, with 16 bases between. Looked up from germline, CDR1 is LNHDA and CDR2 is SQIVND (reference sequence). The chain's CDR3 is CASSSPAVGAEAFF. The CDR3, as DNA: TGTGCCAGTAGTTCCCCGGCAGTGGGAGCTGAAGCTTTCTTT.

This clone occurred once. V usage is TRBV5-4 and J usage is TRBJ1-1; 8 bases fit TRBD1. The length of the CDR3 is 15 residues. CDR1 and CDR2 (germline): SGHNT, YYREEE (reference sequence). J lost 1 base, V lost 2 bases, and 4 bases had no gene match. The CDR3, as DNA: TGTGCCAGCAGCTTCGCCGGACAGGGGAACACTGAAGCTTTCTTT. As protein: CASSFAGQGNTEAFF. Complete variable domain (other parts from reference TRBV5-4 and TRBJ1-1): ETGVTQSPTHLIKTRGQQVTLRCSSQSGHNTVSWYQQALGQGPQFIFQYYREEENGRGNFPPRFSGLQFPNYSSELNVNALELDDSALYLCASSFAGQGNTEAFFGQGTRLTVV.